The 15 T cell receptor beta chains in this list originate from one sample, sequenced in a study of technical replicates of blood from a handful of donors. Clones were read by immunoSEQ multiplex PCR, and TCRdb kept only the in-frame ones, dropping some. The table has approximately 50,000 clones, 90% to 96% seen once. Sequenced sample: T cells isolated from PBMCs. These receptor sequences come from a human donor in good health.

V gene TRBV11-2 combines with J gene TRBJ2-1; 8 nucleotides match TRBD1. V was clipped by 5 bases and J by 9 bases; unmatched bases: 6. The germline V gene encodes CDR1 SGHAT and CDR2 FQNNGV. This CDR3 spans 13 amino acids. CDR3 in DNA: TGTGCCAGCAGCCTGACAGGGGCTAGTGAGCAGTTCTTC. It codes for CASSLTGASEQFF.

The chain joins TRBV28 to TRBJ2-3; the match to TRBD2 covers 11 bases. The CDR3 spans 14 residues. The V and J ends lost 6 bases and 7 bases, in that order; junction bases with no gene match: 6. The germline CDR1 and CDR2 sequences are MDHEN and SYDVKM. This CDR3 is CASSGTSGFHTQYF. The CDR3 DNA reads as TGTGCCAGCAGCGGGACTAGCGGATTTCATACGCAGTATTTT.

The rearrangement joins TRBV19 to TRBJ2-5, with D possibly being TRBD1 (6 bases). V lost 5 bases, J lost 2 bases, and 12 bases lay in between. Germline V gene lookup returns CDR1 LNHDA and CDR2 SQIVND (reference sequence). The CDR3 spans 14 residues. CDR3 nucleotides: TGTGCCAGTAGTCCAAAAAGGGGGCAAGAGACCCAGTACTTC. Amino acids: CASSPKRGQETQYF.

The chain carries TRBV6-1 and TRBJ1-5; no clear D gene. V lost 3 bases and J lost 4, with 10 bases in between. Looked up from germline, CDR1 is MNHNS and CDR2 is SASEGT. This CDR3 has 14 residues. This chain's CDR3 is CASSERGDNQPQHF. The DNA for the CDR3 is TGTGCCAGCAGTGAGCGCGGGGATAATCAGCCCCAGCATTTT.

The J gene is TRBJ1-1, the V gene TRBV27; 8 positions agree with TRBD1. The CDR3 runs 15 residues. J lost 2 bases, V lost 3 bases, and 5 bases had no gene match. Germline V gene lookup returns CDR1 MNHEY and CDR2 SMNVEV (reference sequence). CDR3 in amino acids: CASSFRTGLNTEAFF. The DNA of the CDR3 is TGTGCCAGCAGTTTCAGGACAGGGCTAAACACTGAAGCTTTCTTT.

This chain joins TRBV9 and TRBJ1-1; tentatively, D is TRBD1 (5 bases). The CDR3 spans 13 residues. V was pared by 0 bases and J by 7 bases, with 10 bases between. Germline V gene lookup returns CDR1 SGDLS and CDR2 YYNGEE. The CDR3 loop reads CASSVAGYNEAFF. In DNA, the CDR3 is TGTGCCAGCAGCGTAGCAGGGTACAATGAAGCTTTCTTT.

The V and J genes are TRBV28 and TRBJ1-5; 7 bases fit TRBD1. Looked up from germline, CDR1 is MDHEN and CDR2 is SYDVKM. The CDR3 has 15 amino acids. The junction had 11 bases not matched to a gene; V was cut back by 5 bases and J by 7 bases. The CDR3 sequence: CASSTTQGLWQPQHF. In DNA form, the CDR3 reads TGTGCCAGCAGTACAACACAGGGGCTATGGCAGCCCCAGCATTTT.

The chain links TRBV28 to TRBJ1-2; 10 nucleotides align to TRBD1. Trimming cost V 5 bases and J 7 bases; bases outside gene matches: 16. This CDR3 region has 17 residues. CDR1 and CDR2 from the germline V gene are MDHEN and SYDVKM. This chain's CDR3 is CASSLSGTGAFFGGYTF. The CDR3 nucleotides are TGTGCCAGCAGTCTATCCGGGACAGGGGCGTTTTTCGGTGGCTACACCTTC.

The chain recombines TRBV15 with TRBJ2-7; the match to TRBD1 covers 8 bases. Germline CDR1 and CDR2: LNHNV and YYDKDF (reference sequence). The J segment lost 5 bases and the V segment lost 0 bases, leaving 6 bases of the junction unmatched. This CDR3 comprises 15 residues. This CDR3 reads CATSREGRGLDEQYF. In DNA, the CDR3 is TGTGCCACCAGCAGAGAGGGCAGGGGGCTGGACGAGCAGTACTTC.

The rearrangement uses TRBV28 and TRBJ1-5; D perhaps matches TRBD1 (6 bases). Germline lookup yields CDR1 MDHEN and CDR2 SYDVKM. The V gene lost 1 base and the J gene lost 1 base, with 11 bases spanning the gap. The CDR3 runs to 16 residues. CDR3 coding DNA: TGTGCCAGCAGTTTATCCTGGGGGCCAAGCAATCAGCCCCAGCATTTT. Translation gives CASSLSWGPSNQPQHF.

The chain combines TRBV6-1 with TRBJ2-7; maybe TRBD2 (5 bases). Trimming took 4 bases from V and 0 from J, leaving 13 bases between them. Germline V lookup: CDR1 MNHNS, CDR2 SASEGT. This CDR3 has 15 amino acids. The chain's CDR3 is CASSVLGLNSYEQYF. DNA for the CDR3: TGTGCCAGCAGTGTCTTAGGACTGAACTCCTACGAGCAGTACTTC.

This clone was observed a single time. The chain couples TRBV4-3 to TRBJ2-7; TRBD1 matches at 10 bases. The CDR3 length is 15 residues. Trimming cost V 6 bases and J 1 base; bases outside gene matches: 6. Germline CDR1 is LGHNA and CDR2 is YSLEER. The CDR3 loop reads CASSLRTGGSYEQYF. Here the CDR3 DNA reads TGCGCCAGCAGTCTCCGGACAGGGGGTTCCTACGAGCAGTACTTC.

Here the CDR3 reads CASSQDRSGSGYEQYF. For the CDR3, the DNA is TGCGCCAGCAGCCAAGATCGGAGCGGGAGTGGTTACGAGCAGTACTTC. This chain uses TRBV4-3 with TRBJ2-7; 8 bases match TRBD2. Germline loops: CDR1 LGHNA, CDR2 YSLEER. J lost 4 bases, V lost 0 bases, and 8 bases had no gene match. CDR3 length equals 16 residues.

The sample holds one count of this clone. The CDR3 sequence is CASSFAGDREKLFF. The CDR3 DNA follows: TGTGCCAGCAGTTTCGCAGGGGACAGGGAAAAACTGTTTTTT. This chain joins TRBV27 and TRBJ1-4, with 8 bases fitting TRBD1. CDR3 length equals 14 residues. The germline CDR1 and CDR2 sequences are MNHEY and SMNVEV (reference sequence). Losses at the gene ends were 3 bases for V and 8 bases for J; bases not matched to a gene: 5. Filled out from reference TRBV27 and TRBJ1-4, the complete variable domain reads EAQVTQNPRYLITVTGKKLTVTCSQNMNHEYMSWYRQDPGLGLRQIYYSMNVEVTDKGDVPEGYKVSRKEKRNFPLILESPSPNQTSLYFCASSFAGDREKLFFGSGTQLSVL.

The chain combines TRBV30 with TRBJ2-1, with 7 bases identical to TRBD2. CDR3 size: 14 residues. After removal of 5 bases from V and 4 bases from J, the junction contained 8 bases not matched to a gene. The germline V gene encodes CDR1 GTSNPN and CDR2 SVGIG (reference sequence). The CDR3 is CAWANSGPYNEQFF. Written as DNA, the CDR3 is TGTGCCTGGGCCAATAGCGGGCCATACAATGAGCAGTTCTTC.